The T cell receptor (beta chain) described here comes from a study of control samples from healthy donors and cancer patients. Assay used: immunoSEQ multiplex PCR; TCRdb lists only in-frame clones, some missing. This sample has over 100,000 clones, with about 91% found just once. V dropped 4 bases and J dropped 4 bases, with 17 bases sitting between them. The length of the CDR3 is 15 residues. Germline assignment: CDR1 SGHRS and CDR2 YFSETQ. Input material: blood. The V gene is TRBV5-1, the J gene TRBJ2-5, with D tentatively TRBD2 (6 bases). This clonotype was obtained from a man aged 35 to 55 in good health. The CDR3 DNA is TGCGCCAGCAGCCCAGTTGGGACTCGGGGAGAGACCCAGTACTTC. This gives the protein CASSPVGTRGETQYF.